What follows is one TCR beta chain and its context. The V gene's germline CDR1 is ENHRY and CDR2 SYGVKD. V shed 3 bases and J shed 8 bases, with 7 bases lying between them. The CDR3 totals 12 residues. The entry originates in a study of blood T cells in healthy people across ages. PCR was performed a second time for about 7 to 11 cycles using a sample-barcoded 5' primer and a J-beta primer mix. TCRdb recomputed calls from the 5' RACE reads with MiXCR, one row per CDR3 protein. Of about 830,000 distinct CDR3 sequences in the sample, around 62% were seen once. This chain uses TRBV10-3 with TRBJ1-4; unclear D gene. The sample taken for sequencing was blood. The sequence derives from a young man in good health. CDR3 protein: CAISEYDEKLFF. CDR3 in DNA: TGTGCCATCAGTGAATACGACGAAAAACTGTTTTTT.